Listed below are T cell receptor beta chains from one sample, sequenced in a study of follicular helper T cells after annual influenza vaccination. Method: immunoSEQ multiplex PCR; TCRdb's copy keeps in-frame clones and lacks some. The table lists some 15,000 clones, about 81% of them singletons, with approximately 1.3% in the top ten. Source: CXCR5+ CD38- circulating T follicular helper cells from blood, taken 7 days after influenza vaccination. The receptors were sampled from an adult who received the influenza vaccine. Each CDR3 is given with its conserved first and last residue. A D gene is named only where the DNA matches it firmly. Expanded clones are given a class, and other clones once, few, many or no size at all.

length: 17; V: TRBV27; size: once; D: TRBD1; J: TRBJ1-3; CDR3: CASSLSRQGYSGNTIYF; DNA: TGTGCCAGCAGTTTATCAAGACAGGGATACTCTGGAAACACCATATATTTT
length: 14; V: TRBV6-1; size: -; D: -; J: TRBJ2-4; CDR3: CASSDRAVKNIQYF; DNA: TGTGCCAGCAGTGACAGGGCAGTCAAAAACATTCAGTACTTC
length: 11; V: TRBV20-1; size: -; D: -; J: TRBJ2-5; CDR3: CSGEVEETQYF; DNA: TGCAGTGGTGAGGTGGAGGAGACCCAGTACTTC
length: 17; V: TRBV11-2; size: -; D: -; J: TRBJ2-3; CDR3: CASSPLGGPSSTDTQYF; DNA: TGTGCCAGCAGCCCCCTGGGGGGGCCTTCTAGCACAGATACGCAGTATTTT
length: 16; V: TRBV5-1; size: once; D: -; J: TRBJ2-5; CDR3: CASSPNRGPPGETQYF; DNA: TGCGCCAGCAGCCCGAACCGAGGGCCTCCGGGGGAGACCCAGTACTTC
length: 14; V: TRBV5-1; size: -; D: -; J: TRBJ1-1; CDR3: CASSLAGMNTEAFF; DNA: TGCGCCAGCAGCTTGGCGGGAATGAACACTGAAGCTTTCTTT
length: 13; V: TRBV5-8; size: -; D: -; J: TRBJ1-6; CDR3: CASSPYRNSPLHF; DNA: TGTGCCAGCAGCCCTTACAGAAATTCACCCCTCCACTTT
length: 12; V: TRBV4-2; size: -; D: -; J: TRBJ1-1; CDR3: CASSQGGGEAFF; DNA: TGTGCCAGCAGCCAAGGGGGCGGTGAAGCTTTCTTT
length: 14; V: TRBV7-8; size: -; D: -; J: TRBJ2-4; CDR3: CASSFRGSKNIQYF; DNA: TGTGCCAGCAGCTTTCGGGGATCTAAAAACATTCAGTACTTC
length: 14; V: TRBV18; size: -; D: TRBD1; J: TRBJ2-2; CDR3: CASSPGQGNGELFF; DNA: TGTGCCAGCTCCCCAGGACAGGGGAACGGGGAGCTGTTTTTT
length: 17; V: TRBV2; size: -; D: TRBD2; J: TRBJ2-3; CDR3: CARGLAGGHVGTDTQYF; DNA: TGTGCCAGAGGACTAGCGGGGGGGCATGTTGGCACAGATACGCAGTATTTT
length: 11; V: TRBV7-9; size: -; D: -; J: TRBJ2-2; CDR3: CASSSVRELFF; DNA: TGTGCCAGCAGCTCCGTCCGGGAGCTGTTTTTT
length: 13; V: TRBV6-5; size: -; D: TRBD1; J: TRBJ1-2; CDR3: CASSGQGVYGYTF; DNA: TGTGCCAGCAGTGGACAGGGTGTCTATGGCTACACCTTC
length: 13; V: TRBV19; size: -; D: TRBD1; J: TRBJ1-1; CDR3: CASSTDRDTEAFF; DNA: TGTGCCAGTAGTACCGACAGGGACACTGAAGCTTTCTTT
length: 10; V: TRBV6-4; size: few; D: -; J: TRBJ1-2; CDR3: CAATGGGYTF; DNA: TGTGCCGCTACCGGGGGGGGCTACACCTTC
length: 14; V: TRBV5-4; size: -; D: -; J: TRBJ2-5; CDR3: CASSLNTGKETQYF; DNA: TGTGCCAGCAGCTTGAATACGGGGAAAGAGACCCAGTACTTC
length: 15; V: TRBV7-8; size: -; D: TRBD1; J: TRBJ1-5; CDR3: CASSVEGGRDQPQHF; DNA: TGTGCCAGCAGCGTAGAAGGGGGCAGGGATCAGCCCCAGCATTTT
length: 14; V: TRBV27; size: -; D: TRBD2; J: TRBJ2-1; CDR3: CASSWTSPLNEQFF; DNA: TGTGCCAGCAGTTGGACTAGCCCTCTCAATGAGCAGTTCTTC
length: 15; V: TRBV27; size: few; D: -; J: TRBJ2-3; CDR3: CASSFGARGTDTQYF; DNA: TGTGCCAGCAGTTTCGGCGCGAGGGGCACAGATACGCAGTATTTT
length: 14; V: TRBV5-1; size: -; D: TRBD1; J: TRBJ1-1; CDR3: CASSAGQSYTEAFF; DNA: TGCGCCAGCAGCGCGGGACAGAGCTACACTGAAGCTTTCTTT
length: 12; V: TRBV10-2; size: -; D: TRBD1; J: TRBJ1-5; CDR3: CASGTGDQPQHF; DNA: TGCGCCAGCGGGACAGGAGATCAGCCCCAGCATTTT
length: 17; V: TRBV18; size: -; D: -; J: TRBJ1-3; CDR3: CASSPFRSDSSGNTIYF; DNA: TGTGCCAGCTCACCGTTCAGGAGCGACAGCTCTGGAAACACCATATATTTT
length: 12; V: TRBV30; size: -; D: -; J: TRBJ2-1; CDR3: CAWSVHLNEQFF; DNA: TGTGCCTGGAGTGTACATCTCAATGAGCAGTTCTTC
length: 14; V: TRBV7-9; size: -; D: TRBD1; J: TRBJ1-5; CDR3: CASSLATGGQPQHF; DNA: TGTGCCAGCAGCTTAGCGACAGGGGGTCAGCCCCAGCATTTT
length: 14; V: TRBV5-1; size: -; D: TRBD1; J: TRBJ2-7; CDR3: CASSYGTVDYEQYF; DNA: TGCGCCAGCAGCTACGGGACAGTAGACTACGAGCAGTACTTC
length: 17; V: TRBV5-6; size: -; D: TRBD2; J: TRBJ2-3; CDR3: CASGKTSGSNIVDTQYF; DNA: TGTGCCAGCGGCAAGACTAGCGGGAGCAATATTGTAGATACGCAGTATTTT
length: 16; V: TRBV6-5; size: -; D: TRBD1; J: TRBJ2-1; CDR3: CASSYRGQASYNEQFF; DNA: TGTGCCAGCAGTTACCGGGGACAGGCCTCCTACAATGAGCAGTTCTTC
length: 11; V: TRBV6-6; size: -; D: -; J: TRBJ2-7; CDR3: CASKRDDEQYF; DNA: TGTGCCAGCAAACGGGATGACGAGCAGTACTTC
length: 15; V: TRBV2; size: once; D: TRBD1; J: TRBJ2-1; CDR3: CASQMDRGSWDEQFF; DNA: TGTGCCAGCCAGATGGACAGGGGTAGTTGGGATGAGCAGTTCTTC
length: 15; V: TRBV19; size: -; D: TRBD2; J: TRBJ2-7; CDR3: CASSLRLAASYEQYF; DNA: TGTGCCAGTAGTCTACGACTAGCGGCCTCCTACGAGCAGTACTTC
length: 15; V: TRBV6-6; size: -; D: TRBD1; J: TRBJ1-2; CDR3: CASSYPTGANYGYTF; DNA: TGTGCCAGCAGTTACCCGACAGGGGCTAACTATGGCTACACCTTC
length: 18; V: TRBV27; size: -; D: -; J: TRBJ2-3; CDR3: CASSARLRQRASTDTQYF; DNA: TGTGCCAGCAGCGCAAGACTTAGACAGAGAGCTAGCACAGATACGCAGTATTTT
length: 15; V: TRBV5-1; size: -; D: TRBD1; J: TRBJ2-2; CDR3: CASTSGTGGTGELFF; DNA: TGCGCCAGCACAAGTGGGACAGGGGGCACCGGGGAGCTGTTTTTT
length: 13; V: TRBV29-1; size: -; D: TRBD2; J: TRBJ2-7; CDR3: CSVNSGGGFEQYF; DNA: TGCAGCGTTAACTCCGGGGGGGGGTTCGAGCAGTACTTC
length: 19; V: TRBV5-3; size: -; D: TRBD1; J: TRBJ1-1; CDR3: CARSLNSPGQGGSDTEAFF; DNA: TGTGCCAGAAGCTTGAATAGTCCGGGACAGGGGGGTTCGGACACTGAAGCTTTCTTT
length: 13; V: TRBV6-1; size: few; D: -; J: TRBJ1-2; CDR3: CASTPSGNGGYTF; DNA: TGTGCCAGCACACCATCGGGGAATGGCGGCTACACCTTC
length: 12; V: TRBV28; size: -; D: -; J: TRBJ2-7; CDR3: CASSQTSYEQYF; DNA: TGTGCCAGCAGTCAGACAAGCTACGAGCAGTACTTC
length: 15; V: TRBV4-2; size: few; D: -; J: TRBJ1-3; CDR3: CASSQEWSAGNTIYF; DNA: TGTGCCAGCAGCCAAGAGTGGTCAGCTGGAAACACCATATATTTT
length: 15; V: TRBV28; size: once; D: -; J: TRBJ1-2; CDR3: CASSSPGGGSYGYTF; DNA: TGTGCCAGCAGTTCACCGGGAGGGGGATCCTATGGCTACACCTTC
length: 16; V: TRBV5-1; size: -; D: -; J: TRBJ1-1; CDR3: CASSSQARGSGGEAFF; DNA: TGCGCCAGCAGCTCACAGGCGAGGGGTTCGGGGGGTGAAGCTTTCTTT
length: 14; V: TRBV5-4; size: -; D: TRBD1; J: TRBJ1-2; CDR3: CASSSPGQGRGYTF; DNA: TGTGCCAGCAGCTCCCCGGGACAGGGAAGAGGCTACACCTTC
length: 15; V: TRBV10-2; size: -; D: -; J: TRBJ1-2; CDR3: CASTLNGDTNYGYTF; DNA: TGCGCCAGCACCCTAAACGGGGATACTAACTATGGCTACACCTTC
length: 14; V: TRBV7-9; size: -; D: TRBD1; J: TRBJ1-1; CDR3: CASSIRGLNTEAFF; DNA: TGTGCCAGCAGCATCAGGGGGCTGAACACTGAAGCTTTCTTT
length: 16; V: TRBV19; size: -; D: TRBD1; J: TRBJ2-1; CDR3: CASSDHRGSSYNEQFF; DNA: TGTGCCAGTAGTGATCACAGGGGGAGTTCCTACAATGAGCAGTTCTTC
length: 15; V: TRBV7-9; size: -; D: TRBD2; J: TRBJ2-1; CDR3: CASSLLRGRLDEQFF; DNA: TGTGCCAGCAGCTTATTACGCGGGAGATTAGATGAGCAGTTCTTC
length: 16; V: TRBV9; size: -; D: -; J: TRBJ2-3; CDR3: CASSASSRSDTDTQYF; DNA: TGTGCCAGCAGCGCCTCCAGTCGTTCCGACACAGATACGCAGTATTTT
length: 12; V: TRBV15; size: -; D: -; J: TRBJ2-7; CDR3: CATSLTGYEQYF; DNA: TGTGCCACCAGCCTTACAGGCTACGAGCAGTACTTC
length: 13; V: TRBV18; size: -; D: -; J: TRBJ1-1; CDR3: CASSRNRNTEAFF; DNA: TGTGCCAGCTCCCGGAACAGAAACACTGAAGCTTTCTTT
length: 14; V: TRBV14; size: -; D: TRBD1; J: TRBJ1-2; CDR3: CASSRDRVTYGYTF; DNA: TGTGCCAGCAGCCGAGACAGGGTTACGTATGGCTACACCTTC
length: 15; V: TRBV7-2; size: -; D: -; J: TRBJ2-2; CDR3: CASSFQNSGTGELFF; DNA: TGTGCCAGCAGCTTCCAAAATAGCGGCACCGGGGAGCTGTTTTTT
length: 14; V: TRBV2; size: -; D: TRBD2; J: TRBJ2-7; CDR3: CASSGEGPRAEQYF; DNA: TGTGCCAGCAGCGGGGAGGGGCCCCGGGCCGAGCAGTACTTC
length: 14; V: TRBV7-9; size: -; D: -; J: TRBJ1-1; CDR3: CASSSRGMNTEAFF; DNA: TGTGCCAGCAGCTCCCGCGGGATGAACACTGAAGCTTTCTTT